This T cell receptor beta chain was documented in a study of T-cell memory formation after mild COVID-19. TCR alpha and TCR beta cDNA libraries with sample barcodes and UMIs came from 5'RACE using constant-segment primers. TCRdb used MiXCR to reprocess the 5' RACE reads, holding one entry per CDR3 protein. This table has fewer than 200,000 distinct CDR3 sequences, about a fifth appearing once. General observations from the study: Those CD4+ clones that contracted were mainly in CM and EM (CD8+ ones in EMRA). Clones contracting day 15 to 85 were balanced CD4/CD8; later expanders leaned CD4+.

Germline loops: CDR1 MGHRA, CDR2 YSYEKL. The V end lost 4 bases, the J end lost 0 bases, and 9 bases lay between the germline ends. CDR3 length: 15 residues. This clonotype has more than one count but fewer than ten. Antigen: not known. The chain carries TRBV4-1 and TRBJ2-2; no firm D call. The sequenced sample consisted of PBMCs or a T cell subset sorted from them (not recorded which). This clonotype originated in an adult woman who had mild COVID-19 (a few samples of this study predate the infection). Cell type and time point are not known. The CDR3 coding sequence is TGCGCCAGCAGCCCGGACGCTTCGAACACCGGGGAGCTGTTTTTT. Translation gives CASSPDASNTGELFF.